Reported below is one TCR beta chain. This CDR3 has 15 residues. CDR1 SGHTA and CDR2 FQGNSA come from the germline V gene. Trimming took off 2 bases at V and 8 bases at J, with 18 bases between the two ends. It was with 60 Vbeta and 13 Jbeta primers that the PCR ran. Sequencing used immunoSEQ multiplex PCR; TCRdb keeps in-frame clones, though not all of them. The sample lists 200,000 to 250,000 clones; roughly 82% were seen once. The data originate from a study of cytomegalovirus exposure and HLA in healthy donors. Study information: About 80 million unique TCR sequences came from HLA-typed donors in an early release.

The clonotype originates from a woman between 40 and 55 years old in good health and CMV-seropositive. The sequenced sample was PBMCs. The chain recombines TRBV7-2 with TRBJ1-1; D is perhaps TRBD1 (6 bases). DNA for the CDR3: TGTGCCAGCAGCTTATTACCAGACGGGACACTGGAAGCTTTCTTT. It translates to CASSLLPDGTLEAFF. The variable domain in full, completed from reference TRBV7-2 and TRBJ1-1, reads GAGVSQSPSNKVTEKGKDVELRCDPISGHTALYWYRQSLGQGLEFLIYFQGNSAPDKSGLPSDRFSAERTGGSVSTLTIQRTQQEDSAVYLCASSLLPDGTLEAFFGQGTRLTVV.